The 25 T cell receptor beta chains below come from one sample, sequenced in a study of cytomegalovirus exposure and HLA in healthy donors. Method: immunoSEQ multiplex PCR; TCRdb's copy keeps in-frame clones and lacks some. The data hold 300,000 to 400,000 clones, with roughly 89% observed a single time. Sequencing was carried out using PBMCs. These receptors were taken from a woman in her late teens or twenties in good health and CMV-seronegative.

The genes are TRBV5-4 and TRBJ2-2, with 8 bases matching TRBD1. V lost 3 bases, J lost 1 base, and 2 bases stayed unmatched. Germline CDR1 and CDR2: SGHNT and YYREEE (reference sequence). The CDR3 loop spans 15 amino acids. The CDR3 region has the DNA TGTGCCAGCAGCTCAGGGACAGGGAACACCGGGGAGCTGTTTTTT. This codes for CASSSGTGNTGELFF.

The V and J genes are TRBV7-8 and TRBJ1-5; a weak D match, TRBD1 (5 bases). V dropped 1 base and J dropped 7 bases, with 14 bases sitting between them. This CDR3 is 15 amino acids long. Germline CDR1 reads SGHVS; CDR2 reads FQNEAQ. The CDR3 region is CASSLGRANVQPQHF. The CDR3, as DNA: TGTGCCAGCAGCTTAGGCAGGGCCAATGTGCAGCCCCAGCATTTT.

In regard to this clone: The germline gene is not matched at one end of the junction; a read error may be the cause. This chain connects TRBV7-9 to TRBJ2-7, with 11 bases aligning to TRBD2. CDR1 is SEHNR and CDR2 is FQNEAQ in the germline V gene (reference sequence). This CDR3 has 16 amino acids. The CDR3 nucleotides are TGTGCCAGCAGCCCCATAGCGGGAGGGCCCTCCCACGAGCAGTACTTC. Translating it yields CASSPIAGGPSHEQYF.

In nucleotides, the CDR3 is TGTGCCAGCAGTCCCCGAGGGAGCACTAACTATGGCTACACCTTC. This encodes CASSPRGSTNYGYTF. The rearrangement links TRBV6-1 to TRBJ1-2, with no clear D. V was clipped by 5 bases and J by 0 bases, with 13 bases between them. Germline V gene data show CDR1 as MNHNS and CDR2 as SASEGT. The CDR3 length is 15 residues.

The count of this clone is one. The chain joins TRBV30 to TRBJ2-1, with D perhaps matching TRBD2 (8 bases). Trimming shortened V by 4 bases and J by 7 bases, and 20 bases separated the two germline ends. The CDR3 is made up of 15 amino acids. CDR1 is GTSNPN and CDR2 is SVGIG in the germline V gene (reference sequence). The CDR3 region is CAWIVGGGGRNEQFF. CDR3 bases: TGTGCCTGGATCGTCGGAGGGGGCGGGAGGAATGAGCAGTTCTTC.

The CDR3 DNA reads TGTGCCAGCAGCCCCGCGGCTGGTCCCCTGAATCAGCCCCAGCATTTT. Its translation is CASSPAAGPLNQPQHF. The chain is built from TRBV7-9 and TRBJ1-5; the D is unclear. Germline V CDR1 and CDR2: SEHNR, FQNEAQ (reference sequence). The CDR3 sequence is 16 residues long. V lost 5 bases, J lost 4 bases, and 18 bases lay in between. Looking up the rest from reference TRBV7-9 and TRBJ1-5 gives the full variable domain: DTGVSQNPRHKITKRGQNVTFRCDPISEHNRLYWYRQTLGQGPEFLTYFQNEAQLEKSRLLSDRFSAERPKGSFSTLEIQRTEQGDSAMYLCASSPAAGPLNQPQHFGDGTRLSIL.

In DNA, the CDR3 is TGTGCCAGCAGCCTAGAGCCTCCGGGACAGGTTATCAATGAGCAGTTCTTC. Translated: CASSLEPPGQVINEQFF. The V gene is TRBV13, the J gene TRBJ2-1; 8 bases are a match to TRBD1. V lost 5 bases to trimming and J lost 6 bases; unmatched junction nucleotides: 15. The CDR3 is 17 residues long. Germline-derived CDR1 and CDR2 are PRHDT and FYEKMQ (reference sequence).

In DNA, the CDR3 is TGTGCCAGCAGCTTTTACAGGGGTAGGACAGATACGCAGTATTTT. This gives the protein CASSFYRGRTDTQYF. The chain recombines TRBV11-2 with TRBJ2-3, with 7 bases aligning to TRBD1. The CDR3 sequence is 15 residues long. The V gene end was trimmed by 3 bases and the J gene end by 3 bases; junction bases not matched to a gene: 6. From germline, CDR1 is SGHAT and CDR2 FQNNGV.

The V and J genes are TRBV6-5 and TRBJ2-2; 7 bases are a match to TRBD2. The ends lost 2 bases at V and 4 bases at J; junction bases unmatched: 4. CDR1 and CDR2 (germline): MNHEY, SVGAGI. This CDR3 spans 15 amino acids. The CDR3 region is CASSYRWGGTGELFF. The CDR3 DNA follows: TGTGCCAGCAGTTACCGCTGGGGGGGCACCGGGGAGCTGTTTTTT.

This chain joins TRBV18 and TRBJ2-5; 9 bases align to TRBD2. J lost 1 base, V lost 6 bases, and 12 bases had no gene match. The CDR3 is made up of 17 amino acids. The germline V gene encodes CDR1 KGHSH and CDR2 LQKENI. CDR3 nucleotides: TGTGCCAGCTCTCAGAGGGAGCTAGCGGGGATCCAAGAGACCCAGTACTTC. Translation gives CASSQRELAGIQETQYF.

This chain uses TRBV6-1 with TRBJ1-4; the D gene is possibly TRBD1 (6 bases). Trimming left V 8 bases short and J 6 bases short, with 19 bases between. The CDR3 covers 15 residues. Germline loops: CDR1 MNHNS, CDR2 SASEGT. The DNA of the CDR3 is TGTGCCAGCGGGTACCAGCAGGGGTTGTATGAAAAACTGTTTTTT. Encoded protein: CASGYQQGLYEKLFF.

V gene TRBV21-1 combines with J gene TRBJ2-7; TRBD2 was called by the table and not checked on the DNA. TRBV21-1 is classified as a pseudogene. The CDR3 runs to 13 residues. CDR3 coding DNA: TGTGCCAGCAGCCCCCGAGGGTCCTACGAGCAGTACTTC. It yields the protein CASSPRGSYEQYF.

The genes are TRBV27 and TRBJ1-2, with D perhaps TRBD1 (6 bases). V was cut by 9 bases and J by 3 bases, with 14 bases left in between. Per the germline V gene, CDR1 is MNHEY and CDR2 is SMNVEV (reference sequence). The CDR3 covers 13 residues. The CDR3 reads CASSQQGDYGYTF. CDR3 coding DNA: TGTGCCAGTTCTCAACAGGGTGACTATGGCTACACCTTC.

This clone has only one observation. The rearrangement links TRBV13 to TRBJ2-3, with a tentative D call TRBD2 (5 bases). Per germline, CDR1 PRHDT and CDR2 FYEKMQ (reference sequence). The CDR3 length is 15 residues. Trimming removed 5 bases at V and 0 bases at J, with 12 bases between. CDR3 nucleotide sequence: TGTGCCAGCAGCCTGGGTCGGGGAAGCACAGATACGCAGTATTTT. It codes for CASSLGRGSTDTQYF. Variable domain in full (rest from reference TRBV13 and TRBJ2-3): AAGVIQSPRHLIKEKRETATLKCYPIPRHDTVYWYQQGPGQDPQFLISFYEKMQSDKGSIPDRFSAQQFSDYHSELNMSSLELGDSALYFCASSLGRGSTDTQYFGPGTRLTVL.

The chain is built from TRBV5-1 and TRBJ1-1; D unresolved. The length of the CDR3 is 13 residues. Germline V lookup: CDR1 SGHRS, CDR2 YFSETQ. Trimming pared 5 bases from V and 1 base from J, leaving 9 bases between. The CDR3 sequence is CASRATSNTEAFF. In nucleotides, the CDR3 is TGCGCCAGCAGAGCCACCTCGAACACTGAAGCTTTCTTT.

The rearrangement uses TRBV10-1 and TRBJ2-3; 11 bases line up with TRBD2. Germline V gives CDR1 WNHNN, CDR2 SYGVQD (reference sequence). The CDR3 has 16 residues. The V and J ends lost 5 bases and 2 bases, in that order; junction bases with no gene match: 6. The CDR3 DNA sequence: TGCGCCAGCAGTACGTCTAGCGGGGGGAACACAGATACGCAGTATTTT. Its protein product is CASSTSSGGNTDTQYF.

In this sample, this clone turned up once. The chain links TRBV10-2 to TRBJ1-1; D uncertain. The V gene's germline CDR1 is WSHSY and CDR2 SAAADI. The CDR3 has 13 residues. Deletions cut 2 bases from V and 1 base from J, with 5 bases between. The CDR3 sequence is CASSEISNTEAFF. CDR3 nucleotide sequence: TGCGCCAGCAGTGAGATCTCGAACACTGAAGCTTTCTTT.

The chain joins TRBV29-1 to TRBJ1-5, with 9 bases aligning to TRBD1. Germline CDR1 is SQVTM and CDR2 is ANQGSEA. The CDR3 extends over 18 amino acids. Germline trimming cut 4 bases from V and 2 bases from J; bases unmatched to any gene: 15. The CDR3 coding sequence is TGCAGCGTTGTCCATGAGGGACAGGGTGATGAGCGCAATCAGCCCCAGCATTTT. Encoded protein: CSVVHEGQGDERNQPQHF.

The chain is built from TRBV2 and TRBJ2-5, with D perhaps matching TRBD1 (7 bases). The CDR3 is made up of 14 amino acids. V was cut by 5 bases and J by 6 bases, with 16 bases left in between. Germline V CDR1 and CDR2: SNHLY, FYNNEI. This CDR3 reads CASSPSTGRKTQYF. DNA of the CDR3: TGTGCCAGCAGTCCCTCGACAGGGAGGAAGACCCAGTACTTC.

The chain combines TRBV30 with TRBJ1-1; D gene uncertain. Trimming stripped 2 bases from V and 2 bases from J, with 18 bases between. CDR3 length equals 16 residues. Germline CDR1 is GTSNPN and CDR2 is SVGIG (reference sequence). CDR3 bases: TGTGCCTGGAGTTCTTCATTTACCCTAGTAAACACTGAAGCTTTCTTT. This encodes CAWSSSFTLVNTEAFF.

The chain recombines TRBV6-1 with TRBJ2-3, with D possibly matching TRBD2 (6 bases). This CDR3 contains 13 residues. V was clipped by 6 bases and J by 5 bases, with 12 bases between them. The V gene's germline CDR1 is MNHNS and CDR2 SASEGT. The CDR3 sequence: CASRRGARDTQYF. The DNA of the CDR3 is TGTGCCAGCAGGCGGGGCGCCAGAGATACGCAGTATTTT.

This clone was detected once. This rearrangement joins TRBV30 to TRBJ2-3; weak D call: TRBD1 (6 bases). Germline V gene sequence: CDR1 GTSNPN, CDR2 SVGIG (reference sequence). V was cut by 4 bases and J by 0 bases, with 17 bases left in between. CDR3 size: 16 residues. CDR3 DNA: TGTGCCTGGACCAGCCTCGGGACAAGAAGCACAGATACGCAGTATTTT. Translated, it gives CAWTSLGTRSTDTQYF.

V is TRBV30 and J is TRBJ1-1; D unresolved. Between the trimmed V and J ends, which lost 3 bases and 0 bases, there was a span of 11 bases. The germline V gene has CDR1 GTSNPN and CDR2 SVGIG (reference sequence). The length of the CDR3 is 14 residues. The CDR3 is CAWRPWALNTEAFF. In DNA form, the CDR3 reads TGTGCCTGGAGGCCTTGGGCCCTGAACACTGAAGCTTTCTTT.

This chain joins TRBV28 and TRBJ2-5; the D gene is possibly TRBD1 (5 bases). Per germline, CDR1 MDHEN and CDR2 SYDVKM. V was cut by 7 bases and J by 1 base, with 10 bases left in between. The CDR3 runs 13 residues. The CDR3 spells CASTGQGQETQYF. The CDR3 region has the DNA TGTGCCAGCACCGGGCAGGGCCAAGAGACCCAGTACTTC. The complete variable domain, with remaining parts taken from reference TRBV28 and TRBJ2-5, reads DVKVTQSSRYLVKRTGEKVFLECVQDMDHENMFWYRQDPGLGLRLIYFSYDVKMKEKGDIPEGYSVSREKKERFSLILESASTNQTSMYLCASTGQGQETQYFGPGTRLLVL.

V and J are TRBV7-9 and TRBJ1-2; TRBD1 aligns across 7 bases. Germline V gene data show CDR1 as SEHNR and CDR2 as FQNEAQ (reference sequence). The ends lost 1 base at V and 0 bases at J; junction bases unmatched: 2. This CDR3 is built from 15 residues. CDR3 in DNA: TGTGCCAGCAGCTTAGAAGGGACAGCTAACTATGGCTACACCTTC. Translating gives CASSLEGTANYGYTF.